This T cell receptor (beta chain) was captured by sequencing in a study of T cell clones after liver transplantation. In the study overall: TCRbeta sequencing after a pre-transplant mixed lymphocyte reaction identified graft-donor-reactive clones, later tracked in post-transplant blood.

General study points: Graft donor-reactive T cells may have migrated into the graft rather than being deleted. Compared with third party-reactive sequences, donor-reactive ones declined more, independent of withdrawal success.

Trimming cost V 4 bases and J 3 bases, with 16 bases left between them. The CDR3 sequence is 15 residues long. Germline V gives CDR1 SEHNR, CDR2 FQNEAQ (reference sequence). A note on this clone: The antigen remains undetermined.

Assay used: immunoSEQ multiplex PCR; TCRdb lists only in-frame clones, some missing. Seen here are about 72,000 clones, 90% observed once, and the top ten hold less than 3.5%. The rearrangement links TRBV7-9 to TRBJ2-7; weak D call: TRBD1 (6 bases). Source: CD4+ T cells from blood, taken before liver transplant. This TCR came from a human donor who received a liver transplant. The CDR3 DNA reads as TGTGCCAGCAGCTGGCCCACGAGGGGGATCTACGAGCAGTACTTC. Amino acids: CASSWPTRGIYEQYF.